In this sample, the clone carrying this TCR beta chain turned up many times. Its antigen remains unknown. Treatment was busulfan-fludarabine conditioning, a marrow graft, and cyclophosphamide on days +3 and +4. The source of the sample is a study of T cells after posttransplantation cyclophosphamide. Study-wide results and limits: Tissue-infiltrating T cells from skin or gut overlapped little with blood T cells. Donor CD8+ memory clones often dominated recipient blood repertoires at later times. Recipient CMV seropositivity and CMV reactivation strongly tracked TRB clonality.

CDR3 length equals 14 residues. Germline CDR1 SGHTA, CDR2 FQGNSA. The V gene end was trimmed by 5 bases and the J gene end by 5 bases; junction bases not matched to a gene: 5. Clones were sequenced by immunoSEQ multiplex PCR, and TCRdb holds only the in-frame ones, with some missing. The sample is made up of under 15,000 clones, none counted only once. The V call is TRBV7-2, the J call TRBJ2-5; TRBD1 agrees at 10 bases. This TCR derives from a female patient aged 35-55 years who received an allogeneic stem cell transplant from a related donor, was CMV-positive, and had acute GVHD only. Some T cells may have come from the graft donor. The material sequenced was PBMCs, taken after allogeneic stem cell transplant with posttransplant cyclophosphamide. In DNA, the CDR3 is TGTGCCAGCAGCCGCGACAGGGGGCGGGAGACCCAGTACTTC. Protein: CASSRDRGRETQYF.